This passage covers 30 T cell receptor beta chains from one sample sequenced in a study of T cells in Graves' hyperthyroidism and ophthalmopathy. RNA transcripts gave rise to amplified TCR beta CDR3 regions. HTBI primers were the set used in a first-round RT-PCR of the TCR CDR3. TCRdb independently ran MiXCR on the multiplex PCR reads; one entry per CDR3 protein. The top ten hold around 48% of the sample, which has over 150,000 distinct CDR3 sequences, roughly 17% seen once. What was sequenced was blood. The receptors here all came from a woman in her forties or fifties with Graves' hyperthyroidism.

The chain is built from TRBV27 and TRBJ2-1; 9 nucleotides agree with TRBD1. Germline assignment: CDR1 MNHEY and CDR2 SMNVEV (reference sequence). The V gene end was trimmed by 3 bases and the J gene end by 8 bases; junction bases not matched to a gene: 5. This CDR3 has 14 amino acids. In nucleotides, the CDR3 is TGTGCCAGCAGTTTCACAGGGGGCGGGGATGAGCAGTTCTTC. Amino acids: CASSFTGGGDEQFF.

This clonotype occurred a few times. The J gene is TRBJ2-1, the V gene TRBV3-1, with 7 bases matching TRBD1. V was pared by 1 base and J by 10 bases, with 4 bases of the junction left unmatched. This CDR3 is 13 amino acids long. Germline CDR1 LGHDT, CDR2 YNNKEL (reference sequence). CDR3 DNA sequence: TGTGCCAGCAGCCAAGTACAGGGGCCAGAGCAGTTCTTC. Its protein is CASSQVQGPEQFF.

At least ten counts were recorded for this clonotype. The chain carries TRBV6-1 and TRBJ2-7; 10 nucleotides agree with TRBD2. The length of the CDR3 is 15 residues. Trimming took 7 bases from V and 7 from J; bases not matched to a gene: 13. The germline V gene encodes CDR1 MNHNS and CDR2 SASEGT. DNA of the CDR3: TGTGCCAGCATCTTCGGGGCTAGCGGGAGAGGGGAGCAGTACTTC. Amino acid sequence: CASIFGASGRGEQYF.

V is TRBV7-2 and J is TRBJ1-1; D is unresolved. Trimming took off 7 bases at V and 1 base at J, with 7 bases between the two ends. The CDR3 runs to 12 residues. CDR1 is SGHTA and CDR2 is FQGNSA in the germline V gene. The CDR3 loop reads CASNDPNTEAFF. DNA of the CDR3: TGTGCCAGCAACGACCCGAACACTGAAGCTTTCTTT.

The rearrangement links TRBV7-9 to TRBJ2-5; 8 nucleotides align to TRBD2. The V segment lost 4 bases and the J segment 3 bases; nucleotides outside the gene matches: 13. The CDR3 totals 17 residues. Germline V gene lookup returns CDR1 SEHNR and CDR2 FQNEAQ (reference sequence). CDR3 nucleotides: TGTGCCAGCAGCTCAACCCTCAGCGGGAGTCTTGAAGAGACCCAGTACTTC. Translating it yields CASSSTLSGSLEETQYF.

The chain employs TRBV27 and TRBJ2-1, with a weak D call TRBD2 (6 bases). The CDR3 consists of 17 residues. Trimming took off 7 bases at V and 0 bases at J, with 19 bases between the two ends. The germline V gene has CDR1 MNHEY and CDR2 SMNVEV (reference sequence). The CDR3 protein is CASTTLGLSSSYNEQFF. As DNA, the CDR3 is TGTGCCAGCACTACACTGGGACTCTCCAGCTCCTACAATGAGCAGTTCTTC.

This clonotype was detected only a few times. The CDR3 DNA reads as TGTGCCAGCAGTGGCGGCACGTCGGGCAATCAGCCCCAGCATTTT. This codes for CASSGGTSGNQPQHF. This chain joins TRBV6-1 and TRBJ1-5; no reliable D call. The V end was cut by 4 bases, the J end by 2 bases, with 12 bases between. The germline V gene has CDR1 MNHNS and CDR2 SASEGT. The CDR3 is 15 amino acids.

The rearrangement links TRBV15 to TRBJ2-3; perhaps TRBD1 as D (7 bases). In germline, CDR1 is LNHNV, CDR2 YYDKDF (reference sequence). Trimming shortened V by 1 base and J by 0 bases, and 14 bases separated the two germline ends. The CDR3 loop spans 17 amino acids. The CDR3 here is CATSRGRGRGSTDTQYF. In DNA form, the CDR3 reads TGTGCCACCAGCAGAGGGAGGGGGCGCGGGAGCACAGATACGCAGTATTTT.

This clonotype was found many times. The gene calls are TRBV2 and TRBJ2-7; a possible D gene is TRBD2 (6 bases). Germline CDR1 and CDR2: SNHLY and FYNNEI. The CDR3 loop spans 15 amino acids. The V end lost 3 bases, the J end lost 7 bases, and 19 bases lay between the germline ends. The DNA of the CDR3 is TGTGCCAGCAGTGACCTCCAGCGGGTCCAAAAGGAGCAGTACTTC. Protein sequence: CASSDLQRVQKEQYF.

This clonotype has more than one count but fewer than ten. The CDR3 bases are TGTGCCAGCAGTTCAACCGGGACAGGGGCCTACGAGCAGTACTTC. Its translation: CASSSTGTGAYEQYF. This chain joins TRBV28 and TRBJ2-7; 10 positions agree with TRBD1. The CDR3 has 15 residues. After removal of 4 bases from V and 2 bases from J, the junction contained 5 bases not matched to a gene. The V gene's germline CDR1 is MDHEN and CDR2 SYDVKM. Complete variable domain (other parts from reference TRBV28 and TRBJ2-7): DVKVTQSSRYLVKRTGEKVFLECVQDMDHENMFWYRQDPGLGLRLIYFSYDVKMKEKGDIPEGYSVSREKKERFSLILESASTNQTSMYLCASSSTGTGAYEQYFGPGTRLTVT.

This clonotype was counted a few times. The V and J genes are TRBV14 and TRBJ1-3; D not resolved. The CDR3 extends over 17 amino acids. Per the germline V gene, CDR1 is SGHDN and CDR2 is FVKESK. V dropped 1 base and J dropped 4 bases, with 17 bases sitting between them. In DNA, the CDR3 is TGTGCCAGCAGCCAAGGGGCAACGCGGTTGTCCGGAAACACCATATATTTT. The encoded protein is CASSQGATRLSGNTIYF.

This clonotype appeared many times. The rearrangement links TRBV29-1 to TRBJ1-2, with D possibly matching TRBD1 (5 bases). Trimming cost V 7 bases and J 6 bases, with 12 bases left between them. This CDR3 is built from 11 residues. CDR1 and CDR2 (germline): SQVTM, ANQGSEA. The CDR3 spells CSGVGPDGYTF. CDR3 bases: TGCAGCGGGGTGGGACCGGATGGCTACACCTTC.

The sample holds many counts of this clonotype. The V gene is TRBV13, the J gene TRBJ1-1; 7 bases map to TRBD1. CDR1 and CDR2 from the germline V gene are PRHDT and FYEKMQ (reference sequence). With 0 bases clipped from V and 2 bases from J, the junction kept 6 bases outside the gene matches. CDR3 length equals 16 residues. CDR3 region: CASSLGQWTGNTEAFF. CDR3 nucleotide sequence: TGTGCCAGCAGCTTAGGCCAGTGGACAGGTAACACTGAAGCTTTCTTT.

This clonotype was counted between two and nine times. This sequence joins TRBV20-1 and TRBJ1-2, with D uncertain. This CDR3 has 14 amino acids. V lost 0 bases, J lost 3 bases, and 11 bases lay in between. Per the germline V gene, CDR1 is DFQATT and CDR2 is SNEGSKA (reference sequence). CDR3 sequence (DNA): TGCAGTGCTAGAGATAACAACAGATACTATGGCTACACCTTC. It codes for CSARDNNRYYGYTF.

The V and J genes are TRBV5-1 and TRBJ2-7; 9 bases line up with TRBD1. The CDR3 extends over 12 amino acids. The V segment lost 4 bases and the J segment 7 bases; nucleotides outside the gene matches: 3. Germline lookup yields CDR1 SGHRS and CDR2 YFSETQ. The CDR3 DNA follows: TGCGCCAGCAGCAAGGACAGGGGTGAGCAGTACTTC. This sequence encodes CASSKDRGEQYF.

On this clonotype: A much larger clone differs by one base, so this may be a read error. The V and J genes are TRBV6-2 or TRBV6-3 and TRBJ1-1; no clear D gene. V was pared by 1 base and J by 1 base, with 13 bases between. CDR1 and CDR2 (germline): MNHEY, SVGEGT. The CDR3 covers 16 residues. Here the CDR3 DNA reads TGTGCCAGCAGTTACTTGACCTTCAACGGGAACACTGAAGCTTTCTTT. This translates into CASSYLTFNGNTEAFF.

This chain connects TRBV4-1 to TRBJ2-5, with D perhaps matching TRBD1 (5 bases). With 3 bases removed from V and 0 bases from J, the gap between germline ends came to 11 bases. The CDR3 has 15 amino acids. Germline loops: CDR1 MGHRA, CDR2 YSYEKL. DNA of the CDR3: TGCGCCAGCAGCCAGGGGCAGATGTACCAAGAGACCCAGTACTTC. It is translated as CASSQGQMYQETQYF.

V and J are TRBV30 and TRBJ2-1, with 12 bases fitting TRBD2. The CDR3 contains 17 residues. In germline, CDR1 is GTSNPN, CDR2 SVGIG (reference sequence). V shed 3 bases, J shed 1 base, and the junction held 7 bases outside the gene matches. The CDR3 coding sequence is TGTGCCTGGAGAGCGACTAGCGGGAGAGGATCCTACAATGAGCAGTTCTTC. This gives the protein CAWRATSGRGSYNEQFF.

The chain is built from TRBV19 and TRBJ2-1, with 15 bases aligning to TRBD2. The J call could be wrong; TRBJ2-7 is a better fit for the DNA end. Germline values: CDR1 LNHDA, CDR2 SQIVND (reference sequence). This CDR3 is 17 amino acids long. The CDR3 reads CASSIRGTSGRPNEQYF. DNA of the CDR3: TGTGCCAGTAGTATCCGGGGGACTAGCGGGAGGCCTAATGAGCAGTACTTC.

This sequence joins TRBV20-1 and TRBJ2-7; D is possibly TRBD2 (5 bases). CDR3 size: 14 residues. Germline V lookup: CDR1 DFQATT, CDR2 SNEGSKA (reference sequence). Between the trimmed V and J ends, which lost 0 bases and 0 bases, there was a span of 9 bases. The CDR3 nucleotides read TGCAGTGCTAGAGATCCGGGGAACTCCTACGAGCAGTACTTC. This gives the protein CSARDPGNSYEQYF.

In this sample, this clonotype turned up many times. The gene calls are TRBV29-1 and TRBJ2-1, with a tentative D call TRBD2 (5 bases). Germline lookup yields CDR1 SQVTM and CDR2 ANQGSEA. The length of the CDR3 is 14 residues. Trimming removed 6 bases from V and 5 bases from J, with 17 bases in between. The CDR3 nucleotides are TGCAGCGTCAATAATAGGGCGAGGGACAATGAGCAGTTCTTC. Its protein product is CSVNNRARDNEQFF.

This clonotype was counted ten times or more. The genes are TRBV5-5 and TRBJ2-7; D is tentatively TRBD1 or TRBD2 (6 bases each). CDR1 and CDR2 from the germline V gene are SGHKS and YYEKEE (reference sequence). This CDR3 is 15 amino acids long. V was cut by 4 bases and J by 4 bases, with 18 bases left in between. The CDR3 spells CASSGGKQGAYEQYF. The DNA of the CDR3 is TGTGCCAGCAGCGGAGGGAAACAGGGAGCGTACGAGCAGTACTTC.

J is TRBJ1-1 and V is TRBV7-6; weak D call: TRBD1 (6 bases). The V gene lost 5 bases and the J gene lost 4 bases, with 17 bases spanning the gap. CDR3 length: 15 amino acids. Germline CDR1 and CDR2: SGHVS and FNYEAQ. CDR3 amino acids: CASSQTGGVGTEAFF. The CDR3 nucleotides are TGTGCCAGCAGCCAGACCGGGGGCGTAGGCACTGAAGCTTTCTTT. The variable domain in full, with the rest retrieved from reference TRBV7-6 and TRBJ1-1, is GAGVSQSPRYKVTKRGQDVALRCDPISGHVSLYWYRQALGQGPEFLTYFNYEAQQDKSGLPNDRFSAERPEGSISTLTIQRTEQRDSAMYRCASSQTGGVGTEAFFGQGTRLTVV.

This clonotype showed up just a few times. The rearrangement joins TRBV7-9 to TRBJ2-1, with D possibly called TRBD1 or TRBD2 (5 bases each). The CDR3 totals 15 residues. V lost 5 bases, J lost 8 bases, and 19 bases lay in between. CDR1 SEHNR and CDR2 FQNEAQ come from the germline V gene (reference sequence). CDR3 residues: CASSPTGTPKDEQFF. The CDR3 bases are TGTGCCAGCAGCCCCACCGGGACCCCGAAGGATGAGCAGTTCTTC. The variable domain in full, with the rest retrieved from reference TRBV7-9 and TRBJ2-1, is DTGVSQNPRHKITKRGQNVTFRCDPISEHNRLYWYRQTLGQGPEFLTYFQNEAQLEKSRLLSDRFSAERPKGSFSTLEIQRTEQGDSAMYLCASSPTGTPKDEQFFGPGTRLTVL.

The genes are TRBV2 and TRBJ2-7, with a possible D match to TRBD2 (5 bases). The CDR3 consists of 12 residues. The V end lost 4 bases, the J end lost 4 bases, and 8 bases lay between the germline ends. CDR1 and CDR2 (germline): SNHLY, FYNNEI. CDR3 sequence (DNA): TGTGCCAGCAGTGGGGAGAAATACGAGCAGTACTTC. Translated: CASSGEKYEQYF.

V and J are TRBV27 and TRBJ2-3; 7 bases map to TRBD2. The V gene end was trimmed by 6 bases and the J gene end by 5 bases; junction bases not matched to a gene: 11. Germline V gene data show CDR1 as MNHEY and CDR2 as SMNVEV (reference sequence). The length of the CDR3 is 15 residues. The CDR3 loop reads CASRRGGGKGDTQYF. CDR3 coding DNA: TGTGCCAGCAGAAGGGGCGGGGGAAAGGGAGATACGCAGTATTTT.

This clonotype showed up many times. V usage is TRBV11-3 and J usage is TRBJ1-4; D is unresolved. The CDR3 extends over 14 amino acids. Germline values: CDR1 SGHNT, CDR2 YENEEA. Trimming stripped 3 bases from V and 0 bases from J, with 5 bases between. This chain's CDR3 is CASSLGSTNEKLFF. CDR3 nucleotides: TGTGCCAGCAGCTTGGGGTCAACTAATGAAAAACTGTTTTTT. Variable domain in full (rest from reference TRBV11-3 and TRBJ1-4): EAGVVQSPRYKIIEKKQPVAFWCNPISGHNTLYWYLQNLGQGPELLIRYENEEAVDDSQLPKDRFSAERLKGVDSTLKIQPAELGDSAVYLCASSLGSTNEKLFFGSGTQLSVL.

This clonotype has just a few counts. CDR3 protein: CSVESRIRGNTGELFF. Written as DNA, the CDR3 is TGCAGCGTTGAGTCCCGTATCCGGGGAAACACCGGGGAGCTGTTTTTT. The genes are TRBV29-1 and TRBJ2-2; a weak D match, TRBD2 (5 bases). V was clipped by 3 bases and J by 2 bases, with 16 bases between them. Germline CDR1 SQVTM, CDR2 ANQGSEA. This CDR3 is built from 16 residues.

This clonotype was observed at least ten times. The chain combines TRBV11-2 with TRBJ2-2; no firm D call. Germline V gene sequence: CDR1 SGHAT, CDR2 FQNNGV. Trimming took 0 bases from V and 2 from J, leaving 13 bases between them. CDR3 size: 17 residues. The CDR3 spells CASSLEGSLRNTGELFF. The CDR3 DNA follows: TGTGCCAGCAGCTTAGAGGGGTCACTACGTAACACCGGGGAGCTGTTTTTT.

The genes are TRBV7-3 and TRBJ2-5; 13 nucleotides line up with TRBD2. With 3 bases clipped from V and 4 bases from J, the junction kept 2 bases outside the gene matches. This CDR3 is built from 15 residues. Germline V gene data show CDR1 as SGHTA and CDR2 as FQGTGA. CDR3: CASSLGTSGIETQYF. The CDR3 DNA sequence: TGTGCCAGCAGCTTGGGGACTAGCGGGATAGAGACCCAGTACTTC. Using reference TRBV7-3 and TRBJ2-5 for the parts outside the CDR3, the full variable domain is GAGVSQTPSNKVTEKGKYVELRCDPISGHTALYWYRQSLGQGPEFLIYFQGTGAADDSGLPNDRFFAVRPEGSVSTLKIQRTERGDSAVYLCASSLGTSGIETQYFGPGTRLLVL.